Sequencing of this T cell receptor beta chain was carried out in a study of shared clonotypes between healthy human individuals. Study-wide findings and caveats: Unshared clonotypes carried lower generation probabilities than those common to all four donors.

The assay was immunoSEQ multiplex PCR, and TCRdb's table has in-frame clones only and misses some. The repertoire consists of 2,500,000 or so clones, with just under 95% occurring once and the leading ten covering 0.3% to 0.45%. As regards this clone: The antigen is not known. This same CDR3 is encoded by further DNA sequences in the sample.

Specimen: naive CD4+ T cells from PBMCs. Subset described: CD45RA+ positively selected. The TCR comes from a man aged 18 to 29 in good health. Some clones in this sample may be carry-over from other donors' samples.

The CDR3 region is CASSLTRNQPQHF. The CDR3 nucleotides read TGTGCCAGCAGCTTAACGAGAAATCAGCCCCAGCATTTT. V gene TRBV7-3 combines with J gene TRBJ1-5, with no clear D. CDR1 and CDR2 from the germline V gene are SGHTA and FQGTGA. V dropped 0 bases and J dropped 4 bases, with 4 bases sitting between them. The CDR3 consists of 13 residues.